These 23 T cell receptor beta chains originate from one sample sequenced in a study of technical replicates of blood from several donors. Sequenced by immunoSEQ multiplex PCR; TCRdb stores in-frame clones only, minus some. In the table there are 80,000 to 100,000 clones, approximately 95% of which are singletons. Sequencing was done on a sample of T cells isolated from PBMCs. These receptor sequences come from a human donor in good health.

The rearrangement links TRBV4-1 to TRBJ2-5; TRBD2 matches 12 bases. Trimming removed 1 base from V and 5 bases from J; junction bases left unmatched: 5. Germline assignment: CDR1 MGHRA and CDR2 YSYEKL. The CDR3 totals 16 residues. CDR3 DNA: TGCGCCAGCAGCCAAGGACTAGCGGGGGTTGAGGAGACCCAGTACTTC. Translating it yields CASSQGLAGVEETQYF.

V usage is TRBV21-1 and J usage is TRBJ2-6; the table's D call, TRBD2, was not checked against the DNA. TRBV21-1 is designated a pseudogene. This CDR3 is built from 22 residues. DNA for the CDR3: TGTGCCAGCAGCAAAGTGGGTCCGGTAGGACTAGCGGGGGACTCTGGGGCCAACGTCCTGACTTTC. Its translation: CASSKVGPVGLAGDSGANVLTF.

This chain uses TRBV19 with TRBJ1-3; D is uncertain. V lost 11 bases, J lost 3 bases, and 14 bases lay in between. This CDR3 spans 13 amino acids. The V gene's germline CDR1 is LNHDA and CDR2 SQIVND (reference sequence). In nucleotides, the CDR3 is TGTGCCGGAAGAATAGCGGGTGGAAACACCATATATTTT. This translates into CAGRIAGGNTIYF.

The V gene is TRBV7-7, the J gene TRBJ2-2; 7 bases match TRBD2. V was pared by 1 base and J by 3 bases, with 11 bases of the junction left unmatched. Germline CDR1 reads SSHAT; CDR2 reads FNYEAQ (reference sequence). CDR3 length: 18 residues. The CDR3 nucleotides are TGTGCCAGCAGCTTAGAGGTGGGAGGGAGATCGGACACCGGGGAGCTGTTTTTT. It codes for CASSLEVGGRSDTGELFF. The full variable domain, completed using reference TRBV7-7 and TRBJ2-2, is GAGVSQSPRYKVTKRGQDVTLRCDPISSHATLYWYQQALGQGPEFLTYFNYEAQPDKSGLPSDRFSAERPEGSISTLTIQRTEQRDSAMYRCASSLEVGGRSDTGELFFGEGSRLTVL.

This chain links TRBV7-9 with TRBJ1-3; D gene ambiguous. V shed 6 bases and J shed 5 bases, with 8 bases lying between them. CDR1 and CDR2 (germline): SEHNR, FQNEAQ (reference sequence). The CDR3 runs to 12 residues. CDR3 coding DNA: TGTGCCAGCAGTTTCAACAGAAACACCATATATTTT. Its protein is CASSFNRNTIYF.

Worth noting for this clone: Sequence at one end of the junction differs from germline and may be a read error. The CDR3 region is CSVGNNYGYIF. As DNA, the CDR3 is TGCAGCGTTGGTAATAACTATGGCTACATCTTC. The V and J genes are TRBV29-1 and TRBJ1-2; D is unresolved. Germline V gene lookup returns CDR1 SQVTM and CDR2 ANQGSEA. The length of the CDR3 is 11 residues.

The chain combines TRBV7-8 with TRBJ2-3, with a tentative D call TRBD1 (6 bases). Germline values: CDR1 SGHVS, CDR2 FQNEAQ. This CDR3 has 16 residues. Trimming stripped 5 bases from V and 3 bases from J, with 18 bases between. The CDR3: CASSARSSGVTDTQYF. As DNA, the CDR3 is TGTGCCAGCAGCGCCCGAAGTTCAGGGGTTACAGATACGCAGTATTTT. Together with reference TRBV7-8 and TRBJ2-3, the CDR3 gives the full variable domain: GAGVSQSPRYKVAKRGQDVALRCDPISGHVSLFWYQQALGQGPEFLTYFQNEAQLDKSGLPSDRFFAERPEGSVSTLKIQRTQQEDSAVYLCASSARSSGVTDTQYFGPGTRLTVL.

The chain joins TRBV7-9 to TRBJ2-5, with TRBD1 matching 8 bases. J lost 4 bases, V lost 5 bases, and 6 bases had no gene match. Germline lookup yields CDR1 SEHNR and CDR2 FQNEAQ (reference sequence). CDR3 length: 14 residues. The CDR3 DNA follows: TGTGCCAGCAGCCCGGGGACAGGAAGAGAGACCCAGTACTTC. Translation gives CASSPGTGRETQYF.

CDR3 region: CASSLTGGLQGGETQYF. CDR3 sequence (DNA): TGTGCCAGCAGCTTAACCGGGGGACTACAGGGGGGAGAGACCCAGTACTTC. V usage is TRBV7-3 and J usage is TRBJ2-5, with TRBD1 as a possible D gene (8 bases). With 0 bases removed from V and 4 bases from J, the gap between germline ends came to 18 bases. Germline V lookup: CDR1 SGHTA, CDR2 FQGTGA. This CDR3 is 17 amino acids long.

The chain combines TRBV11-2 with TRBJ2-1; 8 bases are shared with TRBD2. The CDR3 runs to 18 residues. The germline V gene has CDR1 SGHAT and CDR2 FQNNGV. With 2 bases clipped from V and 12 bases from J, the junction kept 21 bases outside the gene matches. CDR3 bases: TGTGCCAGCAGCTTACTTCCGGGGGGGATCGGTCCCCGGCAAGTGCAGTTCTTC. Amino acids: CASSLLPGGIGPRQVQFF. Complete variable domain (other parts from reference TRBV11-2 and TRBJ2-1): EAGVAQSPRYKIIEKRQSVAFWCNPISGHATLYWYQQILGQGPKLLIQFQNNGVVDDSQLPKDRFSAERLKGVDSTLKIQPAKLEDSAVYLCASSLLPGGIGPRQVQFFGPGTRLTVL.

The gene calls are TRBV6-5 and TRBJ2-7, with D possibly TRBD1 on 5 matching bases. The CDR3 sequence is 12 residues long. The V end was cut by 6 bases, the J end by 6 bases, with 12 bases between. Germline V lookup: CDR1 MNHEY, CDR2 SVGAGI. This CDR3 is CASSPGGAEQYF. In nucleotides, the CDR3 is TGTGCCAGCAGCCCCGGTGGGGCCGAGCAGTACTTC.

CDR3 region: CSARDYYGYTF. CDR3 DNA sequence: TGCAGTGCTAGGGACTACTATGGCTACACCTTC. This chain connects TRBV20-1 to TRBJ1-2; no reliable D call. The V and J ends lost 3 bases and 3 bases respectively, with 5 bases between them. CDR1 is DFQATT and CDR2 is SNEGSKA in the germline V gene (reference sequence). The CDR3 is 11 amino acids.

The chain has TRBV4-1 and TRBJ1-6; a weak D match, TRBD1 (6 bases). This CDR3 comprises 17 residues. Trimming pared 4 bases from V and 2 bases from J, leaving 15 bases between. Germline V gene sequence: CDR1 MGHRA, CDR2 YSYEKL. The CDR3 protein is CASSPLLRGPYNSPLHF. Here the CDR3 DNA reads TGCGCCAGCAGCCCGCTACTCAGGGGTCCCTATAATTCACCCCTCCACTTT.

This clone is a singleton in its sample. The chain links TRBV1 to TRBJ1-1. TRBV1 is reported as a pseudogene. The CDR3 is 17 residues long. CDR3 coding DNA: TGCACCAGCAGCCAAGGAGCAGGCGGGGGGACGAACACTGAAGCTTTCTTT. Protein: CTSSQGAGGGTNTEAFF.

The J gene is TRBJ2-7, the V gene TRBV5-5, with no clear D. The length of the CDR3 is 12 residues. V lost 4 bases and J lost 2, with 7 bases in between. Germline V gene lookup returns CDR1 SGHKS and CDR2 YYEKEE (reference sequence). The CDR3 sequence is CASSITTYEQYF. In DNA form, the CDR3 reads TGTGCCAGCAGCATAACTACCTACGAGCAGTACTTC.

The chain employs TRBV18 and TRBJ2-7; tentative D call: TRBD2 (6 bases). The CDR3 has 13 residues. V lost 6 bases to trimming and J lost 3 bases, with 12 bases between them. Germline-derived CDR1 and CDR2 are KGHSH and LQKENI. The CDR3 coding sequence is TGTGCCAGCTCCGCGGGACGCATCTACGAGCAGTACTTC. Translating gives CASSAGRIYEQYF.

This clone was observed a few times. The J gene is TRBJ2-3, the V gene TRBV2, with a tentative D call TRBD1 (6 bases). Germline V gene sequence: CDR1 SNHLY, CDR2 FYNNEI. The CDR3 has 15 residues. With 7 bases removed from V and 6 bases from J, the gap between germline ends came to 20 bases. CDR3 loop: CASIQGHQRPDTQYF. The CDR3 region has the DNA TGTGCCAGCATCCAGGGACATCAGCGACCCGATACGCAGTATTTT.

This sequence joins TRBV29-1 and TRBJ1-5, with 7 bases matching TRBD1. The ends lost 4 bases at V and 5 bases at J; junction bases unmatched: 20. This CDR3 spans 18 amino acids. Germline lookup yields CDR1 SQVTM and CDR2 ANQGSEA. CDR3 DNA sequence: TGCAGCGTTGCCCTGACGGACAGGCCCAACCCTAACGATCAGCCCCAGCATTTT. This sequence encodes CSVALTDRPNPNDQPQHF.

The rearrangement uses TRBV27 and TRBJ2-5, with D maybe TRBD2 (5 bases). Trimming removed 8 bases at V and 4 bases at J, with 23 bases between. Per germline, CDR1 MNHEY and CDR2 SMNVEV (reference sequence). The CDR3 is 16 amino acids. The CDR3 spells CASRSVGSEDGETQYF. CDR3 sequence (DNA): TGTGCCAGCCGTTCAGTTGGGAGCGAGGACGGAGAGACCCAGTACTTC.

The chain uses TRBV18 and TRBJ1-2; D call uncertain. The CDR3 loop spans 12 amino acids. Looked up from germline, CDR1 is KGHSH and CDR2 is LQKENI. The germline V and J ends were trimmed by 3 bases and 4 bases, with 6 bases remaining between them. The CDR3 loop is CASSPNSYGYTF. The CDR3 DNA is TGTGCCAGCTCACCCAACAGCTATGGCTACACCTTC.

V gene TRBV5-3 combines with J gene TRBJ1-3; no clear D gene. TRBV5-3 has ORF status, its function being uncertain. This CDR3 has 18 residues. V dropped 0 bases and J dropped 0 bases, with 16 bases sitting between them. CDR3 loop: CARSLGRPGPYSGNTIYF. The DNA for the CDR3 is TGTGCCAGAAGCTTGGGACGACCAGGCCCTTACTCTGGAAACACCATATATTTT.

J is TRBJ1-1 and V is TRBV11-3; 9 bases agree with TRBD1. Germline CDR1 reads SGHNT; CDR2 reads YENEEA. V trimming: 3 bases; J trimming: 4 bases; junction bases outside the gene matches: 3. The CDR3 loop spans 14 amino acids. CDR3 amino acids: CASSFGQGFTEAFF. The CDR3 DNA reads TGTGCCAGCAGCTTCGGACAGGGGTTCACTGAAGCTTTCTTT.

This chain uses TRBV4-1 with TRBJ1-2; 12 positions match TRBD1. This CDR3 region has 16 residues. Per germline, CDR1 MGHRA and CDR2 YSYEKL. J gave up 4 bases and V 3 bases, and 6 bases lay outside the gene matches. The CDR3 DNA reads as TGCGCCAGCAGCCAGGGGACAGGGGGCCCAGGCTATGGCTACACCTTC. It codes for CASSQGTGGPGYGYTF.